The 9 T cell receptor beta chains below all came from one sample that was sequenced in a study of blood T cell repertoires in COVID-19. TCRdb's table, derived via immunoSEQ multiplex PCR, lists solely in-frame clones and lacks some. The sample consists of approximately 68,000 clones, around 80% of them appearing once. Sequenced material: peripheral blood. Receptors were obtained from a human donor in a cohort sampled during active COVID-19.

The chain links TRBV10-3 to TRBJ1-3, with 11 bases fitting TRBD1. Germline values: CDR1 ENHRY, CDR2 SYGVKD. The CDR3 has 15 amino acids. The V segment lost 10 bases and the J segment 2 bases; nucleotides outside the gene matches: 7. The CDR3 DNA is TGTGCCACCGGACAGGGGGCAGGAGCTGGAAACACCATATATTTT. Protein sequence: CATGQGAGAGNTIYF.

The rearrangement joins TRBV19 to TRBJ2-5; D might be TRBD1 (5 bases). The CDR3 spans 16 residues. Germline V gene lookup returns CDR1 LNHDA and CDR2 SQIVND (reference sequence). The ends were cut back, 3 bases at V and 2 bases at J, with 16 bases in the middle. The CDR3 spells CASSIKWGHIQETQYF. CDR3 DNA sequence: TGTGCCAGTAGTATTAAGTGGGGCCATATACAAGAGACCCAGTACTTC. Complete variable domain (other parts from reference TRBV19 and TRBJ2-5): DGGITQSPKYLFRKEGQNVTLSCEQNLNHDAMYWYRQDPGQGLRLIYYSQIVNDFQKGDIAEGYSVSREKKESFPLTVTSAQKNPTAFYLCASSIKWGHIQETQYFGPGTRLLVL.

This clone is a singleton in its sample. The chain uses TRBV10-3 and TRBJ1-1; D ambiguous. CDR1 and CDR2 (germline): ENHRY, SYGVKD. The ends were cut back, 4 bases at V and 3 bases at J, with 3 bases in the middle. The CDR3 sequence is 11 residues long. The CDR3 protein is CAISADTEAFF. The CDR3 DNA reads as TGTGCCATCAGTGCGGACACTGAAGCTTTCTTT.

The CDR3 here is CASSLGAGQGAEQFF. CDR3 sequence (DNA): TGCGCCAGCAGCTTGGGGGCTGGCCAAGGGGCTGAGCAGTTCTTC. The rearrangement joins TRBV5-1 to TRBJ2-1; maybe TRBD1 (5 bases). The CDR3 length is 15 residues. CDR1 is SGHRS and CDR2 is YFSETQ in the germline V gene. The V end was cut by 0 bases, the J end by 9 bases, with 16 bases between.

For the CDR3, the DNA is TGCGCCAGCAGCACCAGACAGGGTGCCTACGAGCAGTACTTC. Residues: CASSTRQGAYEQYF. J is TRBJ2-7 and V is TRBV4-1; 7 positions agree with TRBD1. The CDR3 spans 14 residues. Germline-derived CDR1 and CDR2 are MGHRA and YSYEKL. The junction had 6 bases not matched to a gene; V was cut back by 5 bases and J by 2 bases.

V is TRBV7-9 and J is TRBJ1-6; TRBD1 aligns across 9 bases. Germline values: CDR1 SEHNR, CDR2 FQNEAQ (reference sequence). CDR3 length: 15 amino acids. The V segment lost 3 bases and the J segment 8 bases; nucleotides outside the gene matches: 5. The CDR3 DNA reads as TGTGCCAGCAGCTTCGGGACAGGGCGGGATTCACCCCTCCACTTT. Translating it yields CASSFGTGRDSPLHF.

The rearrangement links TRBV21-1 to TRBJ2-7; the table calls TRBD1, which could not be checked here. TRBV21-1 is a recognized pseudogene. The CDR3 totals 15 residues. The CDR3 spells CASIVRTGIYYEQYF. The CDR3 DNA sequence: TGTGCCAGCATCGTTCGGACAGGGATCTACTACGAGCAGTACTTC.

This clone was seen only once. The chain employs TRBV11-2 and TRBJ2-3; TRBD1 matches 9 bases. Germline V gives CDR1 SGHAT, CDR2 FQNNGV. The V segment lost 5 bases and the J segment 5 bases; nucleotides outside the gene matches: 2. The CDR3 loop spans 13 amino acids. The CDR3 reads CASSRDREDTQYF. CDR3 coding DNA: TGTGCCAGCAGCAGGGACAGGGAAGATACGCAGTATTTT.

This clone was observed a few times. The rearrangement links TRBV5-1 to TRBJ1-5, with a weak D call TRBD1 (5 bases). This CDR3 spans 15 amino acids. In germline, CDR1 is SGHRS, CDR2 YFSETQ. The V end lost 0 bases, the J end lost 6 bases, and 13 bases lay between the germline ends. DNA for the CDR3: TGCGCCAGCAGCTTGGCCGGGCAGGGCGGTCAGCCCCAGCATTTT. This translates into CASSLAGQGGQPQHF.